This T cell receptor (beta chain) was found in a study of Ad26.COV2.S vaccination and SARS-CoV-2 variants. Across the study: In the COV1001 trial, the donor was in the Ad26.COV2.S arm. Ad26.COV2.S given intramuscularly, once or twice 56 days apart. Study-wide results and caveats: Vaccinees showed greater spike-specific TCR breadth than placebo recipients. Similar non-spike TCR breadth was observed in recipients of vaccine and of placebo.

This CDR3 is built from 15 residues. Germline CDR1 SGHVS, CDR2 FNYEAQ. Trimming stripped 5 bases from V and 2 bases from J, with 13 bases between. Treatment defined: about 20 received Ad26.COV2.S at low or high dose, single or two shots; 5 received placebo; per-sample allocation not given. Sampling was done on day 63 after the first vaccine or placebo injection. Only a few counts were recorded for this clone. Its target is not known. The protocol was immunoSEQ multiplex PCR, while the TCRdb copy is restricted to in-frame clones and leaves out a portion. The table lists some 300,000 clones, around 81% of them singletons.

The receptor was isolated from a person aged 18 to 65 who received the Ad26.COV2.S COVID-19 vaccine or a placebo. V usage is TRBV7-6 and J usage is TRBJ1-5, with D hard to call. Here the sequenced sample was peripheral blood, taken in a trial of Ad26.COV2.S vaccine versus placebo. The CDR3 nucleotides are TGTGCCAGCAGCCCCGCGGGGTACGGCAATCAGCCCCAGCATTTT. As protein: CASSPAGYGNQPQHF.